This TCR beta chain is drawn from a study of cytomegalovirus exposure and HLA in healthy donors. Turning to the study itself: In an earlier analysis, 90 million to 120 million unique TCR beta sequences were found from 150 million to 200 million T cells.

Amplification used 60 Vbeta primers and 13 Jbeta primers. Repertoires were generated with immunoSEQ multiplex PCR, while TCRdb's copy carries only in-frame clones and drops some. The sample has approximately 100,000 clones; 75% to 85% are singletons. Study-wide points: In vitro experiments confirmed that a few CMV-associated chains were specific for CMV antigens.

Points on this clone: Its antigen is currently unknown.

The V and J ends lost 3 bases and 0 bases respectively, with 18 bases between them. CDR1 is SQVTM, CDR2 ANQGSEA, per germline. The CDR3 spans 17 residues. The TCR was taken from a woman aged 45-65 years in good health and CMV-seropositive. Input material: PBMCs. The rearrangement joins TRBV29-1 to TRBJ2-1; D might be TRBD2 (6 bases). DNA for the CDR3: TGCAGCGTTGAGCGTTTGGGAGGAGTGAACTCCTACAATGAGCAGTTCTTC. This sequence encodes CSVERLGGVNSYNEQFF.